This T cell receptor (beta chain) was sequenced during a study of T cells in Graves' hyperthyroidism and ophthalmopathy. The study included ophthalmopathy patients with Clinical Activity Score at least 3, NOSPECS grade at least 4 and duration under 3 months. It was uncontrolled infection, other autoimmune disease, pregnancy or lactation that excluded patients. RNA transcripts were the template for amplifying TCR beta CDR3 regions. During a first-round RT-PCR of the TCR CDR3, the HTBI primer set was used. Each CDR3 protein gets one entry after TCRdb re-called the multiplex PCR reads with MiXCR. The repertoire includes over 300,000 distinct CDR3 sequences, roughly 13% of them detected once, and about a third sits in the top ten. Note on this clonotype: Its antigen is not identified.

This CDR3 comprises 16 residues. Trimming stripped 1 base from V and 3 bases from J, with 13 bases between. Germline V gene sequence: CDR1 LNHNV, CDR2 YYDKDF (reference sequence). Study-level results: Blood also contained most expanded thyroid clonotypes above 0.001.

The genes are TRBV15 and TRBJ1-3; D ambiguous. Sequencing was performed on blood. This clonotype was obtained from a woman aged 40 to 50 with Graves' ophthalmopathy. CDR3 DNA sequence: TGTGCCACCAGCAGAGTCTCAAGGATGGATGGAAACACCATATATTTT. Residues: CATSRVSRMDGNTIYF.